These T cell receptor beta chains were read from a single sample in a study of blood T cell repertoires in COVID-19. Assay used: immunoSEQ multiplex PCR; TCRdb lists only in-frame clones, some missing. The data contain 200,000 to 250,000 clones, about 85% of them singletons. Sequenced sample: PBMCs or T cells enriched from blood (not recorded which). These TCRs come from a man aged 25-45 years who had recovered from COVID-19. Each CDR3 is given with its conserved first and last residue. Each record gives: clone size, V gene, D gene, CDR3 length, J gene, CDR3 DNA, CDR3 protein. The D gene is left open where the match is weak. The size entry is marked missing in some rows and otherwise reads once, few, many or a size class.

.	TRBV13	.	12	TRBJ2-1	TGTGCCAGCAGCTTGGGACTCCATGAGCAGTTCTTC	CASSLGLHEQFF
.	TRBV12-3/TRBV12-4	.	12	TRBJ1-4	TGTGCCAGCAGTGACAGAGGAGAAAAACTGTTTTTT	CASSDRGEKLFF
.	TRBV19	TRBD2	13	TRBJ2-3	TGTGCCAGTAGTATCGGGGAGGGAGATACGCAGTATTTT	CASSIGEGDTQYF
.	TRBV28	.	18	TRBJ2-1	TGTGCCAGCATGGTAGGGAAGTGGGGCGGGGCCTCCTACAATGAGCAGTTCTTC	CASMVGKWGGASYNEQFF
.	TRBV25-1	TRBD1	14	TRBJ2-7	TGTGCCAGCAGTAAATGGACAGGGACTGGTGAGCAGTACTTC	CASSKWTGTGEQYF
.	TRBV6-5	.	15	TRBJ2-7	TGTGCCAGCAGTCGTAGCGCTCAGAGCTCCTACGAGCAGTACTTC	CASSRSAQSSYEQYF
.	TRBV7-8	.	13	TRBJ1-2	TGTGCCAGCAGACCCACAGGGTCAGATGGCTACACCTTC	CASRPTGSDGYTF
.	TRBV27	.	14	TRBJ2-3	TGTGCCAGCGTTAGCGCCCCACGCACAGATACGCAGTATTTT	CASVSAPRTDTQYF
.	TRBV7-2	TRBD2	19	TRBJ2-1	TGTGCCAGCAGCCCCAGCGGGAGGGCCCTAACCCATAGAAACAATGAGCAGTTCTTC	CASSPSGRALTHRNNEQFF
.	TRBV7-2	.	14	TRBJ1-4	TGTGCCAGCAGCTTATCTACAACTAATGAAAAACTGTTTTTT	CASSLSTTNEKLFF
.	TRBV7-2	.	15	TRBJ1-3	TGTGCCAGCAGCTTAGCCGGTAGTCCTGGAAACACCATATATTTT	CASSLAGSPGNTIYF
.	TRBV27	.	15	TRBJ1-4	TGTGCCAGCAGTTTACGCCAGGGTATAAATGAAAAACTGTTTTTT	CASSLRQGINEKLFF
.	TRBV28	TRBD1	15	TRBJ2-7	TGTGCCAGCAGGTATGGGGGACAGGGTTCCTACGAGCAGTACTTC	CASRYGGQGSYEQYF
few	TRBV29-1	TRBD1	12	TRBJ1-1	TGCAGCGTTGGACAGGGGAACACTGAAGCTTTCTTT	CSVGQGNTEAFF
.	TRBV7-3	TRBD2	14	TRBJ2-3	TGTGCCAGCAGCTCTAGCGGGGTCACAGATACGCAGTATTTT	CASSSSGVTDTQYF
.	TRBV20-1	.	9	TRBJ1-1	TGCAGTGCTAGAGACAGGGCTTTCTTT	CSARDRAFF
.	TRBV5-1	TRBD1	16	TRBJ2-7	TGCGCCAGCAGCCCCGGGACAGGGGGCGAACACTACGAGCAGTACTTC	CASSPGTGGEHYEQYF
.	TRBV7-2	.	13	TRBJ1-2	TGTGCCAGCTCCGGGGTGGCCGGCTATGGCTACACCTTC	CASSGVAGYGYTF
few	TRBV7-9	TRBD2	16	TRBJ2-5	TGTGCCAGCAGCCCAATCCCGGGACTAGCGGAAGAGACCCAGTACTTC	CASSPIPGLAEETQYF
.	TRBV7-9	.	12	TRBJ2-7	TGTGCCAGCAGCTCGACAGGCTACGAGCAGTACTTC	CASSSTGYEQYF
.	TRBV4-2	TRBD1	18	TRBJ1-2	TGTGCCAGCAGCCCGATTGAGGGGACAGACCCTGCTAACTATGGCTACACCTTC	CASSPIEGTDPANYGYTF
once	TRBV2	.	14	TRBJ1-1	TGTGCCAGCAGTGTCGACAGCTTGAACACTGAAGCTTTCTTT	CASSVDSLNTEAFF
.	TRBV7-9	.	17	TRBJ1-2	TGTGCCAGCAGCTTAACTTTGATGGTCCGCAATAACTATGGCTACACCTTC	CASSLTLMVRNNYGYTF
.	TRBV12-3/TRBV12-4	TRBD2	13	TRBJ2-5	TGTGCCAGCACCCTGACTAGCTCTGAGACCCAGTACTTC	CASTLTSSETQYF
.	TRBV9	.	13	TRBJ1-5	TGTGCCAGCAGCGTAGCGGGAAATCAGCCCCAGCATTTT	CASSVAGNQPQHF
.	TRBV9	TRBD1	14	TRBJ1-2	TGTGCCAGCAGAGGGGACAGTTCTGTCTATGGCTACACCTTC	CASRGDSSVYGYTF
.	TRBV28	TRBD1	17	TRBJ1-5	TGTGCCAGCAGTCCGCAAAGTCTGGGACAGCCTTATCAGCCCCAGCATTTT	CASSPQSLGQPYQPQHF
.	TRBV3-1/TRBV3-2	.	15	TRBJ1-2	TGTGCCAGCAGCCAAGAGGGTAGCGGGGGCGGGGGCTACACCTTC	CASSQEGSGGGGYTF
.	TRBV5-1	.	14	TRBJ2-7	TGCGCCAGCAACTTAGCGGACGCTACTTACGAGCAGTACTTC	CASNLADATYEQYF
.	TRBV30	.	19	TRBJ1-2	TGTGCCTGGAGTGGAGGGTCGAGGATTGGGGCAGGACAGCGGCATGGCTACACCTTC	CAWSGGSRIGAGQRHGYTF
.	TRBV6-6	TRBD1	13	TRBJ1-1	TGTGCCAGCACTGGGACAGGGCGAACTGAAGCTTTCTTT	CASTGTGRTEAFF
.	TRBV4-1	TRBD2	18	TRBJ2-1	TGCGCCAGCAGCCAAGAACTAGCGGGAGGTAGCTCCTACAATGAGCAGTTCTTC	CASSQELAGGSSYNEQFF
.	TRBV5-6	.	15	TRBJ2-1	TGTGCCAGCAGCTCGGGATCAGGTCTCTACAATGAGCAGTTCTTC	CASSSGSGLYNEQFF
.	TRBV5-1	TRBD2	16	TRBJ2-3	TGCGCCAGCAGCCCACCCCGAGGGGTAGCGGGAGATACGCAGTATTTT	CASSPPRGVAGDTQYF
.	TRBV12-3/TRBV12-4	.	13	TRBJ2-3	TGTGCCAGCAACGCCGGGGGCACAGATACGCAGTATTTT	CASNAGGTDTQYF
.	TRBV9	.	17	TRBJ2-1	TGTGCCAGCAGCGGCAGACCGAAGGGACTGGTCTATCATGAGCAGTTCTTC	CASSGRPKGLVYHEQFF
.	TRBV6-2/TRBV6-3	TRBD1	16	TRBJ2-7	TGTGCCAGCAGTTACTCAGGCCAGGGGGTCGCCTACGAGCAGTACTTC	CASSYSGQGVAYEQYF
.	TRBV4-1	TRBD1	16	TRBJ2-2	TGCGCCAGCACCTTCTCAGGGGGAGCCTCCACCGGGGAGCTGTTTTTT	CASTFSGGASTGELFF
.	TRBV7-9	.	14	TRBJ1-2	TGTGCCAGCAGCTTAGCCTCTTCCCGCGGTGGCTACACCTTC	CASSLASSRGGYTF
.	TRBV20-1	.	17	TRBJ2-3	TGCAGTGCTAGTTGGCAGGGGTACATCTCTAGCACAGATACGCAGTATTTT	CSASWQGYISSTDTQYF
.	TRBV6-2/TRBV6-3	.	20	TRBJ2-3	TGTGCCAGCAGTTACCCCCTCGCCCAGCGGCCTGCTTCTGGCACAGATACGCAGTATTTT	CASSYPLAQRPASGTDTQYF
.	TRBV5-1	.	15	TRBJ1-4	TGCGCCAGCCGAGAGACAGGTCTTATTAATGAAAAACTGTTTTTT	CASRETGLINEKLFF
.	TRBV4-2	.	14	TRBJ2-3	TGTGCCAGCAGCCAAGTCGAGCGCACAGATACGCAGTATTTT	CASSQVERTDTQYF
.	TRBV27	TRBD1	14	TRBJ1-1	TGTGCCAGCAGTTTTGACAGGGGGAACACTGAAGCTTTCTTT	CASSFDRGNTEAFF
.	TRBV28	TRBD2	16	TRBJ2-7	TGTGCCAGCAGTTTATTAGGGACTAGCGGGAGTTACGAGCAGTACTTC	CASSLLGTSGSYEQYF
.	TRBV6-6	.	13	TRBJ1-2	TGTGCCAGCAGATACCAGGGCGCTAATGGCTACACCTTC	CASRYQGANGYTF
.	TRBV28	TRBD1	15	TRBJ1-6	TGTGCCAGCAGTTCCGGGACAGGTTCTAATTCACCCCTCCACTTT	CASSSGTGSNSPLHF
.	TRBV20-1	.	15	TRBJ2-7	TGCAGTGCTAGTTCCGGGGGGCCACCGGCCTACGAGCAGTACTTC	CSASSGGPPAYEQYF
.	TRBV24-1	.	13	TRBJ2-1	TGTGCCACCAGTGAAAGGGGTTACGATGAGCAGTTCTTC	CATSERGYDEQFF
.	TRBV12-3/TRBV12-4	.	13	TRBJ2-1	TGTGCCAGCAGCTCATCGGAGGGAGGAGTCAAGTTCTTC	CASSSSEGGVKFF